Included here is one T cell receptor beta chain sequence, with context. At least ten counts were recorded for this clonotype. Which antigen it targets is not known. Base-call qualities are not available, and no considerably larger clone is one nucleotide away. CDR1 and CDR2 (LNHNV, YYDKDF) derive from the germline V gene (reference sequence). CDR3 length: 15 amino acids, cysteine to phenylalanine. The DNA shown is the 45-base CDR3, in frame from base 1. V has 4 bases trimmed and J has 6 bases trimmed; junction bases matching no gene number 6. This entry belongs to a study of breast tumors, draining lymph nodes, adjacent tissues (TCRdb year 2016). Describing the broader study: The study compared TCR beta repertoires across tumor, adjacent nontumor tissue and axillary lymph nodes from breast cancer patients. The study aimed to assess the relationships and possible T-cell exchange between tumor, surrounding tissue and draining lymph node repertoires in human breast cancer.

The lymph node samples were taken from the axillary draining lymph nodes of breast cancer patients. Here is what the overall study found, with its caveats: The conclusion that tumor T cells originate in lymph nodes was framed as consistent with a hypothesis rather than directly demonstrated. Tumors showed preferential V and J gene usage, and their T-cell repertoire diversity fell below that of lymph nodes yet above that of nontumor tissue. Tumor and nontumor tissue repertoires were significantly more similar in luminal-like than in basal-like breast cancer. The data were considered consistent with the idea that most tumor T cells come from the lymph node and then expand in tumor tissue.

The instrument was an Illumina HiSeq 2000. Multiplex PCR amplification was used to build the TCR beta chain libraries. High-throughput sequencing was used to analyze the amplified TCR beta chain products. TCRdb took the public reads, trimmed them with fastp at Q25, ran MiXCR for clone calling and kept in-frame beta chains. Each CDR3 protein gets just one entry, which takes the most common genes and DNA from the rows behind it. The sample contains some 130,000 distinct CDR3 sequences, about 20% of them found a single time. Roughly 2.5% of the sample rests with the top ten. The specimen sequenced was axillary lymph node tissue. The TCR sequence derives from a female donor with breast cancer. Some clones in this sample may be carry-over from other donors' samples. This chain is built from TRBV15 and TRBJ2-1; 10 nucleotides in the junction match TRBD2. The DNA reads as follows: TGTGCCACCAGCACGGCTAGCGGGAGTGGCAATGAGCAGTTCTTC. Its product reads: CATSTASGSGNEQFF.